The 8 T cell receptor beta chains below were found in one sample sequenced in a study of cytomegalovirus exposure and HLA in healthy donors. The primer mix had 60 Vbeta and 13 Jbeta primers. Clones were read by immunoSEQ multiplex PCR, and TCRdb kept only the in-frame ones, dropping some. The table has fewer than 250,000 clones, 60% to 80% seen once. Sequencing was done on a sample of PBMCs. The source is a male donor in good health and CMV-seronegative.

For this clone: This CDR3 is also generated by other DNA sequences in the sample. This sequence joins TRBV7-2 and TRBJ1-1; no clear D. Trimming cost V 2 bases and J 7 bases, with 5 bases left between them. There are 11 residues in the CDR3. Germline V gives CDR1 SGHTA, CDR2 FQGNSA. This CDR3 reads CASSLSGEAFF. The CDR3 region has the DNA TGTGCCAGCAGCTTATCAGGTGAAGCTTTCTTT. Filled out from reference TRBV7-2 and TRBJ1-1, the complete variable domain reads GAGVSQSPSNKVTEKGKDVELRCDPISGHTALYWYRQSLGQGLEFLIYFQGNSAPDKSGLPSDRFSAERTGGSVSTLTIQRTQQEDSAVYLCASSLSGEAFFGQGTRLTVV.

DNA for the CDR3: TGTGCCAGCAGTGAGGGACAGGGCAGGTATGGCTACACCTTC. Protein: CASSEGQGRYGYTF. This chain connects TRBV6-1 to TRBJ1-2, with TRBD1 matching 9 bases. Trimming cost V 3 bases and J 5 bases; bases outside gene matches: 4. Germline V lookup: CDR1 MNHNS, CDR2 SASEGT. This CDR3 is 14 amino acids long.

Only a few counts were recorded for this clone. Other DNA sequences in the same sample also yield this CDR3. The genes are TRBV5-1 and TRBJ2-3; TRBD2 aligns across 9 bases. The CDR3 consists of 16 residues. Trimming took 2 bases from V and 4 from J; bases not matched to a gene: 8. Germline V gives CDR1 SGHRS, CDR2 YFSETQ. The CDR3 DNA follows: TGCGCCAGCAGCTTTGGGGCGGGGGGGCCAGCAGATACGCAGTATTTT. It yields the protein CASSFGAGGPADTQYF.

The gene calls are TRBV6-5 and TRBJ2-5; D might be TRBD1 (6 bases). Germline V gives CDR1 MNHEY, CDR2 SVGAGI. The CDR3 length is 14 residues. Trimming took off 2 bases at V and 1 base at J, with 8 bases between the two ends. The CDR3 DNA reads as TGTGCCAGCAGTTACATGGGGGCCCAAGAGACCCAGTACTTC. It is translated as CASSYMGAQETQYF.

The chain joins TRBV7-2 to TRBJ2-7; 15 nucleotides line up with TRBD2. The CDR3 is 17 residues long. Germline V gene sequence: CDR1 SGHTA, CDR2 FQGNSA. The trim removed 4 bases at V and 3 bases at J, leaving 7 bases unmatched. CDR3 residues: CASSSGTSGRKYYEQYF. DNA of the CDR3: TGTGCCAGCAGCTCCGGGACTAGCGGGAGGAAATACTACGAGCAGTACTTC.

CDR3 sequence (DNA): TGTGCCAGCACCCCCCCTAGCGGGACGGAGCAGTTCTTC. Translating gives CASTPPSGTEQFF. The chain uses TRBV27 and TRBJ2-1; 9 bases are a match to TRBD2. The germline gives CDR1 MNHEY, CDR2 SMNVEV (reference sequence). The CDR3 is made up of 13 amino acids. V lost 7 bases to trimming and J lost 10 bases; unmatched junction nucleotides: 8.

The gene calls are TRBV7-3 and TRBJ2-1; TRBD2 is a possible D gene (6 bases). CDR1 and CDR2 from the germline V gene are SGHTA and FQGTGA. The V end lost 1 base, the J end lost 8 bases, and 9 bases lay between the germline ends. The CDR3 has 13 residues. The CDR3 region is CASSLIGEDEQFF. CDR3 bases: TGTGCCAGCAGCTTAATTGGGGAGGATGAGCAGTTCTTC.

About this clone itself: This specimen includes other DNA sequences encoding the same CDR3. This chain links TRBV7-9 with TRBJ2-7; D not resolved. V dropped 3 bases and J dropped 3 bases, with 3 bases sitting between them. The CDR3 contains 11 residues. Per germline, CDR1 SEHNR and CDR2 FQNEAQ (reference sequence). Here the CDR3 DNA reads TGTGCCAGCAGCTTGAGCTACGAGCAGTACTTC. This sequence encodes CASSLSYEQYF.